What follows describes a single T cell receptor beta chain. As yet, its antigen is unknown. Then a second PCR, running roughly 7 to 11 cycles, was carried out with a sample-barcoded 5' primer and a J-beta primer mix. Each CDR3 protein is one row after TCRdb ran MiXCR on the 5' RACE reads. The data show 1.5 million to 2 million distinct CDR3 sequences, around 50% seen once. Germline values: CDR1 MDHEN, CDR2 SYDVKM. CDR3 size: 13 residues. Trimming removed 2 bases from V and 2 bases from J, with 7 bases in between. This specimen comes from a study of blood T cells in healthy people across ages. Regarding the study as a whole: Per million T cells, TCR beta diversity dropped about linearly as age rose.

The chain recombines TRBV28 with TRBJ2-7; D remains ambiguous. This receptor was taken from a woman aged 40 to 50 in good health. The specimen sequenced was blood. CDR3 sequence reads: CASSLKVPYEQYF. DNA of the CDR3: TGTGCCAGCAGTTTAAAGGTCCCCTACGAGCAGTACTTC.